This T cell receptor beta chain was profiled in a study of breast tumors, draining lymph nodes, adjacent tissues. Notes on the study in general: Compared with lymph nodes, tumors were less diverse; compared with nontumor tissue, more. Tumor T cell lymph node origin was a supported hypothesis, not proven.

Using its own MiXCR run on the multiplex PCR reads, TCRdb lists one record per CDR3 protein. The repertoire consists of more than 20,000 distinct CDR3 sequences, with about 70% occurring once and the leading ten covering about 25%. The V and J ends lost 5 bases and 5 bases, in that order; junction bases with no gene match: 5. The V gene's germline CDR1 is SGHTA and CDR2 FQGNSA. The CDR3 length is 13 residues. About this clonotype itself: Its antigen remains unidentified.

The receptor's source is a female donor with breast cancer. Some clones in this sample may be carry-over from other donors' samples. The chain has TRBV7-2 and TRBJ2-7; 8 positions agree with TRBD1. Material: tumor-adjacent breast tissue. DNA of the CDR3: TGTGCCAGCAGCGGGGACAGGAACCACGAGCAGTACTTC. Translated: CASSGDRNHEQYF.